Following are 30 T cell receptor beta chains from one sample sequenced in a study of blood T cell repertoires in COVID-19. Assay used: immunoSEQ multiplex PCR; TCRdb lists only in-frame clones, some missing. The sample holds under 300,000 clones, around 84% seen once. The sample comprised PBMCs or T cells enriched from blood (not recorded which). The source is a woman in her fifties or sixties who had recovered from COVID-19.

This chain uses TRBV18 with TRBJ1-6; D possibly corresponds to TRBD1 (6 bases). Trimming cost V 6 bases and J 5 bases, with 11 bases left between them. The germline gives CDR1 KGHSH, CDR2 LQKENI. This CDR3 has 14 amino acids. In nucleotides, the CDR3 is TGTGCCAGCTCCCCTGACAGGAATAATTCACCCCTCCACTTT. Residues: CASSPDRNNSPLHF.

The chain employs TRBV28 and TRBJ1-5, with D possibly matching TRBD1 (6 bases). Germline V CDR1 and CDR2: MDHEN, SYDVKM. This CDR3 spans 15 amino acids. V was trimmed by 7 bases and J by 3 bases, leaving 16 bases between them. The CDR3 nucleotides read TGTGCCAGCACCAGAACGACAGGATTCAATCAGCCCCAGCATTTT. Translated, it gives CASTRTTGFNQPQHF.

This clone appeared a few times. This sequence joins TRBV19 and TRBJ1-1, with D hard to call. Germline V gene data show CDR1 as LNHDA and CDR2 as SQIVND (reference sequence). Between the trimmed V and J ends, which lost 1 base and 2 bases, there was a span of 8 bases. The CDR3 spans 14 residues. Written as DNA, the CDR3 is TGTGCCAGTAGTATAGTGTACCTAAACACTGAAGCTTTCTTT. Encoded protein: CASSIVYLNTEAFF. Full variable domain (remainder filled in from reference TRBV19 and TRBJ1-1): DGGITQSPKYLFRKEGQNVTLSCEQNLNHDAMYWYRQDPGQGLRLIYYSQIVNDFQKGDIAEGYSVSREKKESFPLTVTSAQKNPTAFYLCASSIVYLNTEAFFGQGTRLTVV.

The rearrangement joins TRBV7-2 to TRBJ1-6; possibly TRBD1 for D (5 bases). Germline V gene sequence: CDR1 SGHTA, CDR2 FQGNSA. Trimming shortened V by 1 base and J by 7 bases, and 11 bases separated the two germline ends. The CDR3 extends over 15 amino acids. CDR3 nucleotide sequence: TGTGCCAGCAGCTTAGGGGGGACTCCCAATTCACCCCTCCACTTT. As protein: CASSLGGTPNSPLHF.

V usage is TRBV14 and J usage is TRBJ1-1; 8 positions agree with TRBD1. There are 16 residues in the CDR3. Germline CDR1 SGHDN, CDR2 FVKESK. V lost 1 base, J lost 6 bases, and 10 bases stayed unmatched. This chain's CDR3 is CASSQVRGRVSAEAFF. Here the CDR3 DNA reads TGTGCCAGCAGCCAAGTCAGGGGGCGCGTGAGCGCTGAAGCTTTCTTT.

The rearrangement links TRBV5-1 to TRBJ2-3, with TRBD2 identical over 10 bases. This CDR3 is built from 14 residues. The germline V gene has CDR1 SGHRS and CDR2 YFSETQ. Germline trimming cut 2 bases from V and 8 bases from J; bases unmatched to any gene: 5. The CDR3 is CASSLGPSGGTQYF. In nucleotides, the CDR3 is TGCGCCAGCAGCTTAGGACCTAGCGGGGGTACGCAGTATTTT.

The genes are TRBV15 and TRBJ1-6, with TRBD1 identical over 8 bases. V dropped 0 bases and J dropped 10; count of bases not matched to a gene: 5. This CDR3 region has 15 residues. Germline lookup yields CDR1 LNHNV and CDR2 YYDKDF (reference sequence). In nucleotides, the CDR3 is TGTGCCACCAGCAGAGACTCACAGGGGGGGTCACCCCTCCACTTT. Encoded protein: CATSRDSQGGSPLHF.

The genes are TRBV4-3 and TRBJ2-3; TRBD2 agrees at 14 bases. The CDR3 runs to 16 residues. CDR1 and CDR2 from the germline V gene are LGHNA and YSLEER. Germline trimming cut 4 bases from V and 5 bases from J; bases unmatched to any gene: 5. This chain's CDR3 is CASSLGTSGSGDTQYF. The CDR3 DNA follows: TGCGCCAGCAGCCTCGGGACTAGCGGGAGTGGAGATACGCAGTATTTT.

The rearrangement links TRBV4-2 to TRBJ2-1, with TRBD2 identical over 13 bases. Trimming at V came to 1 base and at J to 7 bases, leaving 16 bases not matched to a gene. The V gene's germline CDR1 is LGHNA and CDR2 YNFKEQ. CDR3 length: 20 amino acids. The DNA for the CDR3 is TGTGCCAGCAGCCAAGCCGCAAGCCGCCGGACTAGCGGGAGAGGAAATGAGCAGTTCTTC. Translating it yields CASSQAASRRTSGRGNEQFF.

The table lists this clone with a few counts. CDR3 in amino acids: CASSPIIGSGYTF. Written as DNA, the CDR3 is TGTGCCAGCAGCCCAATAATCGGTAGCGGCTACACCTTC. The chain recombines TRBV7-2 with TRBJ1-2; D gene uncertain. Germline V gene lookup returns CDR1 SGHTA and CDR2 FQGNSA. The V end lost 5 bases, the J end lost 8 bases, and 15 bases lay between the germline ends. The CDR3 runs to 13 residues.

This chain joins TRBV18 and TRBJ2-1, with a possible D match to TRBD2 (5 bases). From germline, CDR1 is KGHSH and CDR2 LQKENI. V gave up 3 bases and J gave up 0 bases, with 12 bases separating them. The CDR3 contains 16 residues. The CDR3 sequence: CASSPVTGSSYNEQFF. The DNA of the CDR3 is TGTGCCAGCTCACCTGTCACGGGGAGCTCCTACAATGAGCAGTTCTTC.

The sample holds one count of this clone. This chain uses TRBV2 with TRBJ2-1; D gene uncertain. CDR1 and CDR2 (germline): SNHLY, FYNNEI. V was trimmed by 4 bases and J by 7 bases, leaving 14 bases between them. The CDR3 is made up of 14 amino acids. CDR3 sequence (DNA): TGTGCCAGCAGTGGAGAGAACAGAAAAAATGAGCAGTTCTTC. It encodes CASSGENRKNEQFF. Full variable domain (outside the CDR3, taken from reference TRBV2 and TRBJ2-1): EPEVTQTPSHQVTQMGQEVILRCVPISNHLYFYWYRQILGQKVEFLVSFYNNEISEKSEIFDDQFSVERPDGSNFTLKIRSTKLEDSAMYFCASSGENRKNEQFFGPGTRLTVL.

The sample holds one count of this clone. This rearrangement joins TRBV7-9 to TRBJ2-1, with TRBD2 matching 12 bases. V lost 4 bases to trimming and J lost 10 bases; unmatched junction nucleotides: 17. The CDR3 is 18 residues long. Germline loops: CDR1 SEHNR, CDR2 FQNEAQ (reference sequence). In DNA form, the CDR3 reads TGTGCCAGCAGCTCGACGACGCCGGTGACTAGCGGGAGTTCGGAGCAGTTCTTC. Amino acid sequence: CASSSTTPVTSGSSEQFF. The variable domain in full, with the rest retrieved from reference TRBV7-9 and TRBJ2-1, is DTGVSQNPRHKITKRGQNVTFRCDPISEHNRLYWYRQTLGQGPEFLTYFQNEAQLEKSRLLSDRFSAERPKGSFSTLEIQRTEQGDSAMYLCASSSTTPVTSGSSEQFFGPGTRLTVL.

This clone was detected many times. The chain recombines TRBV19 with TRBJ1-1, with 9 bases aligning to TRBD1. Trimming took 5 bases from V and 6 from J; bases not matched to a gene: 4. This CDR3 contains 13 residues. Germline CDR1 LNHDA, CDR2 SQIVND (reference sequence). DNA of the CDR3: TGTGCCAGTAGTCTCCGACAGGGGGCTGAAGCTTTCTTT. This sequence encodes CASSLRQGAEAFF.

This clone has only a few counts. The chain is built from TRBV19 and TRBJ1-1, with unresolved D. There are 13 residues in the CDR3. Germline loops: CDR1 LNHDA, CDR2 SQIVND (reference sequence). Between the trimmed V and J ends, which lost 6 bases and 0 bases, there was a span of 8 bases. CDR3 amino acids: CASRPSVNTEAFF. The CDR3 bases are TGTGCCAGTAGGCCTAGTGTGAACACTGAAGCTTTCTTT.

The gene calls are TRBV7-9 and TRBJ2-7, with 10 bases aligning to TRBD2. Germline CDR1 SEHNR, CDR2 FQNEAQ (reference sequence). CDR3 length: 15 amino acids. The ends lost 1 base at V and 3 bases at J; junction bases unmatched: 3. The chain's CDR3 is CASSLEASGGYEQYF. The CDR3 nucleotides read TGTGCCAGCAGCTTAGAGGCTAGCGGGGGCTACGAGCAGTACTTC.

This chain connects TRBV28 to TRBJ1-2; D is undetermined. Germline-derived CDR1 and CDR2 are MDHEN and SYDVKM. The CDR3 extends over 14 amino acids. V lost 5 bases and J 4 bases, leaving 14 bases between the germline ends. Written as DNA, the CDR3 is TGTGCCAGCAGTCTAACAAGCGGGAGCTATGGCTACACCTTC. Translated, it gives CASSLTSGSYGYTF.

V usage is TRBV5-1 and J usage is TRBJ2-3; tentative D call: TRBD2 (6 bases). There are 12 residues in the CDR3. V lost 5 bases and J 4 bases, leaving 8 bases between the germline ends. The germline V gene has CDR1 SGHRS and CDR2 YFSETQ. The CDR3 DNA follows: TGCGCCAGCAGAGCGGGCCCAGATACGCAGTATTTT. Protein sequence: CASRAGPDTQYF.

CDR3 bases: TGTGCCAGCAGCTCCGGTTTCGGCACAGATACGCAGTATTTT. The encoded protein is CASSSGFGTDTQYF. J is TRBJ2-3 and V is TRBV7-3; D uncertain. V was trimmed by 4 bases and J by 1 base, leaving 9 bases between them. The CDR3 extends over 14 amino acids. CDR1 is SGHTA, CDR2 FQGTGA, per germline.

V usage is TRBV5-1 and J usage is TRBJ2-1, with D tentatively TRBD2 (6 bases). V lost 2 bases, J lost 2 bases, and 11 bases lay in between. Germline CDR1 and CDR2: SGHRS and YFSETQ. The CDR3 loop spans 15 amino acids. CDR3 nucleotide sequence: TGCGCCAGCAGCTTTGATAGCGGAGCCTACAATGAGCAGTTCTTC. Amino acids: CASSFDSGAYNEQFF.

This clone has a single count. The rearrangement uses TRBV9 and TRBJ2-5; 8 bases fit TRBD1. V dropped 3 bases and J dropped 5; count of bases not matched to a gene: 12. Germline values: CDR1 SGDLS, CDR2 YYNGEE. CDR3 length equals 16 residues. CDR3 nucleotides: TGTGCCAGCAGCGCCCGACAGGGGATGGGTGGGGAGACCCAGTACTTC. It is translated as CASSARQGMGGETQYF.

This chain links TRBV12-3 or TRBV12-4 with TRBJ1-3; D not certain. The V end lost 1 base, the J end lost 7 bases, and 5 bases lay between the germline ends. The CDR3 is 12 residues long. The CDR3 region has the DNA TGTGCCAGCAGTTTAGATGGCAACACCATATATTTT. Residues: CASSLDGNTIYF.

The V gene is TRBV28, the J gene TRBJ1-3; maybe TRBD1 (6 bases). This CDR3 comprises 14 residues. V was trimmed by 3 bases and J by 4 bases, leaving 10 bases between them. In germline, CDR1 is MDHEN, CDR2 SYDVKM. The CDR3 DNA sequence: TGTGCCAGCAGTTTGTCAGGGGTCGGAAACACCATATATTTT. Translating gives CASSLSGVGNTIYF.

The chain's CDR3 is CASSVIFADTQYF. For the CDR3, the DNA is TGTGCCAGCAGCGTAATTTTCGCAGATACGCAGTATTTT. The chain is built from TRBV9 and TRBJ2-3, with D unresolved. In germline, CDR1 is SGDLS, CDR2 YYNGEE. The CDR3 is 13 amino acids. With 1 base removed from V and 4 bases from J, the gap between germline ends came to 7 bases.

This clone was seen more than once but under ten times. The CDR3 DNA reads as TGTGCCAGCAGCCAAGGGGTGAATAGACGGGATGAGCAGTTCTTC. Translating gives CASSQGVNRRDEQFF. The J gene is TRBJ2-1, the V gene TRBV3-1 (or the pseudogene TRBV3-2); D is uncertain. Trimming stripped 1 base from V and 8 bases from J, with 15 bases between. Germline loops: CDR1 LGHDT, CDR2 YNNKEL (reference sequence). CDR3 length: 15 residues.

The CDR3 nucleotides are TGTGCCACCCAGACAGCCTTAAACACTGAAGCTTTCTTT. Translating gives CATQTALNTEAFF. The J gene is TRBJ1-1, the V gene TRBV19, with TRBD1 as a possible D gene (5 bases). Germline assignment: CDR1 LNHDA and CDR2 SQIVND (reference sequence). The CDR3 is made up of 13 amino acids. Between the trimmed V and J ends, which lost 10 bases and 2 bases, there was a span of 14 bases.

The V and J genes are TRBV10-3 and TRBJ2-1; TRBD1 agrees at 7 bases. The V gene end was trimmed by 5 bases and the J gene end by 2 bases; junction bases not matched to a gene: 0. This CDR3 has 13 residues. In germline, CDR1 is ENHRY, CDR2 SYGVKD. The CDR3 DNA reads TGTGCCATCAGTACAGGGGCCTACAATGAGCAGTTCTTC. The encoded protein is CAISTGAYNEQFF.

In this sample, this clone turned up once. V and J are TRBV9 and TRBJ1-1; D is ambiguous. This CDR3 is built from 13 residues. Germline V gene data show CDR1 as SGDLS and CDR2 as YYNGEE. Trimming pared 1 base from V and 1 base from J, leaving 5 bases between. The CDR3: CASSVSSNTEAFF. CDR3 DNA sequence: TGTGCCAGCAGCGTATCATCGAACACTGAAGCTTTCTTT.

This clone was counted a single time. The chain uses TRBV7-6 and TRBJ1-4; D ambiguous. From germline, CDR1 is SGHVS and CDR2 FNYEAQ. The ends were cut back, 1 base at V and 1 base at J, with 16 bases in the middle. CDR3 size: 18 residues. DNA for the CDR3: TGTGCCAGCAGCTTAGGACCGTTTCGAGGGCAAACTAATGAAAAACTGTTTTTT. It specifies CASSLGPFRGQTNEKLFF.

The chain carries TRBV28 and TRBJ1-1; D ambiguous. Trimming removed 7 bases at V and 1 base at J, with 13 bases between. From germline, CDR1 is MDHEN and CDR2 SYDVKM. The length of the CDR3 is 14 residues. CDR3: CASTPVRRNTEAFF. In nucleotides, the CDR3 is TGTGCCAGCACCCCCGTGAGGAGGAACACTGAAGCTTTCTTT. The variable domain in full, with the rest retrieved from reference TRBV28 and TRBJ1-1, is DVKVTQSSRYLVKRTGEKVFLECVQDMDHENMFWYRQDPGLGLRLIYFSYDVKMKEKGDIPEGYSVSREKKERFSLILESASTNQTSMYLCASTPVRRNTEAFFGQGTRLTVV.